These 25 T cell receptor beta chains were all obtained from the same sample, sequenced in a study of blood T cells in healthy people across ages. Next came a second PCR, run for about 7 to 11 cycles, which used a sample-barcoded 5' primer along with a J-beta primer mix. TCRdb redid the calling of the 5' RACE reads with MiXCR, one entry per CDR3 protein. The sample gives some 1.4 million distinct CDR3 sequences, approximately 42% of which show up once; roughly 7.7% is in the top ten. What was sequenced was blood. Receptors originate from a young woman in good health.

This clonotype came up a few times. The chain employs TRBV29-1 and TRBJ2-1, with TRBD2 matching over 9 bases. CDR3 length: 16 amino acids. Germline V gene data show CDR1 as SQVTM and CDR2 as ANQGSEA. V was clipped by 2 bases and J by 3 bases; unmatched bases: 8. The CDR3 DNA follows: TGCAGCGTTGAACTTGGCGGGAGGGGTGTCTACAATGAGCAGTTCTTC. Amino acids: CSVELGGRGVYNEQFF.

The chain links TRBV6-6 to TRBJ1-1; TRBD1 aligns across 10 bases. Germline CDR1 and CDR2: MNHNY and SVGAGI (reference sequence). The junction had 4 bases not matched to a gene; V was cut back by 6 bases and J by 6 bases. The CDR3 loop spans 13 amino acids. The CDR3 DNA follows: TGTGCCAGCAGCCCGGGACAGGGGTCTGAAGCTTTCTTT. Protein product: CASSPGQGSEAFF.

This clonotype appeared a few times. The chain uses TRBV12-3 or TRBV12-4 and TRBJ1-6; TRBD1 matches 9 bases. Germline trimming cut 1 base from V and 10 bases from J; bases unmatched to any gene: 5. This CDR3 region has 15 residues. CDR3 in amino acids: CASSLGTGVKSPLHF. For the CDR3, the DNA is TGTGCCAGCAGTTTAGGGACAGGGGTAAAGTCACCCCTCCACTTT.

This clonotype occurred a few times. The V gene is TRBV6-4, the J gene TRBJ2-1, with TRBD2 identical over 13 bases. Germline CDR1 and CDR2: MRHNA and SNTAGT. Trimming took 5 bases from V and 7 from J; bases not matched to a gene: 14. The CDR3 contains 18 residues. CDR3 DNA: TGTGCCAGCAGTCCGGGACTAGCGGGGCGACACGGGGGGAATGAGCAGTTCTTC. As protein: CASSPGLAGRHGGNEQFF.

CDR3 bases: TGCGCCAGCAGCCAAGACAGGGGAAACATGAACACTGAAGCTTTCTTT. It encodes CASSQDRGNMNTEAFF. This chain uses TRBV5-1 with TRBJ1-1, with 8 bases matching TRBD1. Unmatched junction bases numbered 8, after V lost 4 bases and J lost 0 bases. The CDR3 sequence is 16 residues long. Germline assignment: CDR1 SGHRS and CDR2 YFSETQ.

In this sample, this clonotype turned up once. The chain recombines TRBV12-3 or TRBV12-4 with TRBJ1-6; tentative D call: TRBD1 (5 bases). Trimming cost V 8 bases and J 9 bases, with 14 bases left between them. The CDR3 has 13 residues. CDR3: CASRAQAGSPLHF. The CDR3 DNA reads TGTGCCAGCCGCGCACAGGCCGGTTCACCCCTCCACTTT.

The J gene is TRBJ2-7, the V gene TRBV5-1; 8 bases fit TRBD2. Per the germline V gene, CDR1 is SGHRS and CDR2 is YFSETQ. The CDR3 consists of 16 residues. V dropped 0 bases and J dropped 5; count of bases not matched to a gene: 10. The CDR3 nucleotides are TGCGCCAGCAGCTTGGCCGGGAGCGGGGGATCCAACGAGCAGTACTTC. It codes for CASSLAGSGGSNEQYF.

This clonotype has a count of ten or more. CDR3 sequence (DNA): TGCGCCAGCAGCTTGGACGGCGGTCGTCGATGGCCCTACGAGCAGTACTTC. Its translation is CASSLDGGRRWPYEQYF. The V and J genes are TRBV5-1 and TRBJ2-7; D call uncertain. In germline, CDR1 is SGHRS, CDR2 YFSETQ. The length of the CDR3 is 17 residues. The V gene lost 0 bases and the J gene lost 2 bases, with 18 bases spanning the gap.

The rearrangement joins TRBV6-5 to TRBJ2-6; no clear D. This CDR3 spans 13 amino acids. CDR1 and CDR2 (germline): MNHEY, SVGAGI. V lost 2 bases and J lost 4, with 3 bases in between. CDR3 sequence reads: CASSYRGANVLTF. CDR3 nucleotides: TGTGCCAGCAGTTACAGGGGGGCCAACGTCCTGACTTTC.

In this sample, this clonotype turned up a few times. J is TRBJ1-2 and V is TRBV3-1, with TRBD1 matching 9 bases. The CDR3 spans 13 residues. Per germline, CDR1 LGHDT and CDR2 YNNKEL (reference sequence). V gave up 4 bases and J gave up 8 bases; unmatched junction bases: 5. The CDR3 loop reads CASSRSTGGGYTF. CDR3 nucleotides: TGTGCCAGCAGCCGTTCCACAGGGGGCGGCTACACCTTC.

The chain employs TRBV28 and TRBJ1-1; perhaps TRBD1 as D (5 bases). V lost 7 bases and J 6 bases, leaving 15 bases between the germline ends. Germline V gene lookup returns CDR1 MDHEN and CDR2 SYDVKM. The CDR3 loop spans 13 amino acids. CDR3 nucleotide sequence: TGTGCCAGCAACCAGCAAGGACAACCTGAAGCTTTCTTT. The encoded protein is CASNQQGQPEAFF.

This clonotype turned up a few times. This chain joins TRBV10-3 and TRBJ1-2; maybe TRBD1 (6 bases). This CDR3 has 14 amino acids. V was trimmed by 7 bases and J by 0 bases, leaving 12 bases between them. Germline V gives CDR1 ENHRY, CDR2 SYGVKD. CDR3 sequence (DNA): TGTGCCATCAACTCTGGGGGCCCTAACTATGGCTACACCTTC. Encoded protein: CAINSGGPNYGYTF.

The CDR3 is CSASITGGSYEQYF. For the CDR3, the DNA is TGCAGTGCTAGTATAACAGGGGGTTCCTACGAGCAGTACTTC. The chain employs TRBV20-1 and TRBJ2-7; 8 bases match TRBD1. This CDR3 is 14 amino acids long. Germline V lookup: CDR1 DFQATT, CDR2 SNEGSKA (reference sequence). J lost 1 base, V lost 3 bases, and 5 bases had no gene match.

V is TRBV7-8 and J is TRBJ2-3; maybe TRBD2 (6 bases). CDR3 length: 16 residues. Germline CDR1 is SGHVS and CDR2 is FQNEAQ. V lost 5 bases and J 1 base, leaving 16 bases between the germline ends. CDR3 DNA: TGTGCCAGCAGCCCATCGGAGGGCCTCGGCACAGATACGCAGTATTTT. Amino acids: CASSPSEGLGTDTQYF.

This clonotype was seen only a few times. The chain couples TRBV28 to TRBJ2-7, with TRBD1 as a possible D gene (6 bases). V dropped 6 bases and J dropped 3 bases, with 21 bases sitting between them. From germline, CDR1 is MDHEN and CDR2 SYDVKM. The CDR3 runs 16 residues. The CDR3 spells CASSLWQGILFYEQYF. CDR3 in DNA: TGTGCCAGCAGCCTCTGGCAGGGGATCCTATTCTACGAGCAGTACTTC. Full variable domain (missing parts from reference TRBV28 and TRBJ2-7): DVKVTQSSRYLVKRTGEKVFLECVQDMDHENMFWYRQDPGLGLRLIYFSYDVKMKEKGDIPEGYSVSREKKERFSLILESASTNQTSMYLCASSLWQGILFYEQYFGPGTRLTVT.

This clonotype has only one observation. One end of the junction does not line up with germline, which may come from a read error. The chain employs TRBV3-1 and TRBJ2-1; D unresolved. The CDR3 loop spans 14 amino acids. Germline loops: CDR1 LGHDT, CDR2 YNNKEL (reference sequence). In DNA form, the CDR3 reads TGTGCCCGCAGCCAGTGGGGTCGCTACAATGAGCAGTTCTTC. Its protein product is CARSQWGRYNEQFF.

This sequence joins TRBV6-5 and TRBJ1-2; D gene uncertain. CDR1 is MNHEY, CDR2 SVGAGI, per germline. The CDR3 totals 11 residues. V was clipped by 6 bases and J by 7 bases, with 9 bases between them. The DNA for the CDR3 is TGTGCCAGCAGGGCTACTAGTGGCTACACCTTC. Residues: CASRATSGYTF.

The rearrangement links TRBV10-2 to TRBJ2-1; 9 bases are shared with TRBD2. The CDR3 has 13 residues. V shed 8 bases and J 8 bases; nucleotides not matched to a gene: 7. Germline CDR1 and CDR2: WSHSY and SAAADI. The CDR3 DNA follows: TGCGCCAGCCGGCGGGGGGGCCTATATGAGCAGTTCTTC. This gives the protein CASRRGGLYEQFF.

This clonotype has just a few counts. This chain connects TRBV2 to TRBJ2-5; D is possibly TRBD1 (6 bases). The CDR3 sequence is 15 residues long. The germline gives CDR1 SNHLY, CDR2 FYNNEI. The V end was cut by 1 base, the J end by 2 bases, with 11 bases between. In DNA form, the CDR3 reads TGTGCCAGCAGTGAAGACAGGGCAGGGCAAGAGACCCAGTACTTC. It translates to CASSEDRAGQETQYF.

This clonotype came up a few times. The CDR3 here is CASTEGGRQGAHGYTF. The CDR3 coding sequence is TGTGCCAGCACCGAGGGGGGACGACAGGGGGCCCATGGCTACACCTTC. This chain joins TRBV7-2 and TRBJ1-2; 10 nucleotides align to TRBD1. The trim removed 7 bases at V and 6 bases at J, leaving 14 bases unmatched. Germline assignment: CDR1 SGHTA and CDR2 FQGNSA. This CDR3 region has 16 residues.

This rearrangement joins TRBV27 to TRBJ2-7; D tentatively reads TRBD1 or TRBD2 (5 bases each). Trimming pared 6 bases from V and 4 bases from J, leaving 22 bases between. The germline V gene has CDR1 MNHEY and CDR2 SMNVEV (reference sequence). This CDR3 contains 16 residues. As DNA, the CDR3 is TGTGCCAGCAGAGGTTTTAGCGACAGACTTGGGTACGAGCAGTACTTC. Translating gives CASRGFSDRLGYEQYF.

The chain combines TRBV6-5 with TRBJ2-7; 7 nucleotides line up with TRBD2. The J call may be wrong; the DNA end is better matched by TRBJ2-5. The germline gives CDR1 MNHEY, CDR2 SVGAGI. This CDR3 has 15 amino acids. The CDR3 is CASSYLAGDQETQYF. The DNA for the CDR3 is TGTGCCAGCAGTTACCTCGCGGGAGATCAAGAGACCCAGTACTTC.

This chain uses TRBV28 with TRBJ1-1, with a tentative D call TRBD1 (5 bases). Germline assignment: CDR1 MDHEN and CDR2 SYDVKM. The CDR3 consists of 13 residues. Trimming removed 7 bases at V and 1 base at J, with 10 bases between. CDR3 loop: CASTDSRNTEAFF. CDR3 nucleotide sequence: TGTGCCAGCACTGACAGCCGGAACACTGAAGCTTTCTTT.

This chain links TRBV18 with TRBJ1-1; 12 bases agree with TRBD1. V shed 0 bases and J 1 base; nucleotides not matched to a gene: 3. The CDR3 is 17 amino acids. The germline CDR1 and CDR2 sequences are KGHSH and LQKENI. CDR3 sequence: CASSPPRDRGRNTEAFF. The CDR3 DNA sequence: TGTGCCAGCTCACCACCTAGGGACAGGGGGCGGAACACTGAAGCTTTCTTT.

CDR3 sequence (DNA): TGTGCCAGCAGCTTCAAGGTGAACACTGAAGCTTTCTTT. It encodes CASSFKVNTEAFF. The genes are TRBV11-2 and TRBJ1-1, with D unresolved. The germline V and J ends were trimmed by 3 bases and 0 bases, with 5 bases remaining between them. The germline V gene encodes CDR1 SGHAT and CDR2 FQNNGV. The CDR3 totals 13 residues. Complete variable domain (other parts from reference TRBV11-2 and TRBJ1-1): EAGVAQSPRYKIIEKRQSVAFWCNPISGHATLYWYQQILGQGPKLLIQFQNNGVVDDSQLPKDRFSAERLKGVDSTLKIQPAKLEDSAVYLCASSFKVNTEAFFGQGTRLTVV.